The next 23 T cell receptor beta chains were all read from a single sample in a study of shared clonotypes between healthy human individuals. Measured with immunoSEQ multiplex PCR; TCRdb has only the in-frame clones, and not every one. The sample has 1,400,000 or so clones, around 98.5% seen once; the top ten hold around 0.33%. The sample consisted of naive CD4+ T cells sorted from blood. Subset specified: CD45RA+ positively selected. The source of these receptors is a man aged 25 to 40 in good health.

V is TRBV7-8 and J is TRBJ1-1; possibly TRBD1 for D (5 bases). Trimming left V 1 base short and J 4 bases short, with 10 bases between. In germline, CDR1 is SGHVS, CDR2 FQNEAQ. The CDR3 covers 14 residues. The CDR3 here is CASSLGTGRTEAFF. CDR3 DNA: TGTGCCAGCAGCTTAGGTACAGGACGCACTGAAGCTTTCTTT.

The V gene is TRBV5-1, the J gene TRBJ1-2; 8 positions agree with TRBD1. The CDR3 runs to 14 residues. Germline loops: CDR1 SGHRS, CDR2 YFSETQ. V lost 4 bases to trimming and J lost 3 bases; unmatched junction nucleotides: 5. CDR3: CASSLLQGDYGYTF. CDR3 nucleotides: TGCGCCAGCAGCCTACTACAGGGGGACTATGGCTACACCTTC.

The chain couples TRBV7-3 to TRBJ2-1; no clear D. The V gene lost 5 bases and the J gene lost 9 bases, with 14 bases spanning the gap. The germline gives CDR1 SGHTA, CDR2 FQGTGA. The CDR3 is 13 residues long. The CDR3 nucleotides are TGTGCCAGCAGCCTCGGGTTAGGAACTGAGCAGTTCTTC. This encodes CASSLGLGTEQFF.

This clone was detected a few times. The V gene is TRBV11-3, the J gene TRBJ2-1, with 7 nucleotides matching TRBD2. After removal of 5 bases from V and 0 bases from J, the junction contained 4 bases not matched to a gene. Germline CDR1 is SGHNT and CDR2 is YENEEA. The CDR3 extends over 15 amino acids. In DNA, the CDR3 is TGTGCCAGCAGCCGGGGAGGGAGCTCCTACAATGAGCAGTTCTTC. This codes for CASSRGGSSYNEQFF.

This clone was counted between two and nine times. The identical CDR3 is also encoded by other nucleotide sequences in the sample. CDR3 DNA: TGCAGTGCTAGAGCCACAGATACGCAGTATTTT. Encoded protein: CSARATDTQYF. The gene calls are TRBV20-1 and TRBJ2-3, with D uncertain. This CDR3 region has 11 residues. Germline V gene data show CDR1 as DFQATT and CDR2 as SNEGSKA (reference sequence). Trimming left V 1 base short and J 2 bases short, with 1 base between.

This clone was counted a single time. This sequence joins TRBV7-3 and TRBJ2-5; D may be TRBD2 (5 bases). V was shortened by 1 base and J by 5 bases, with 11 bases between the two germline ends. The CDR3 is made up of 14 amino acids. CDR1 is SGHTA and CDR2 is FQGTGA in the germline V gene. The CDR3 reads CASSLKDQRETQYF. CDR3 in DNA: TGTGCCAGCAGCTTAAAGGATCAGCGGGAGACCCAGTACTTC. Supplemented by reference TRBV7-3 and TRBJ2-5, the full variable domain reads GAGVSQTPSNKVTEKGKYVELRCDPISGHTALYWYRQSLGQGPEFLIYFQGTGAADDSGLPNDRFFAVRPEGSVSTLKIQRTERGDSAVYLCASSLKDQRETQYFGPGTRLLVL.

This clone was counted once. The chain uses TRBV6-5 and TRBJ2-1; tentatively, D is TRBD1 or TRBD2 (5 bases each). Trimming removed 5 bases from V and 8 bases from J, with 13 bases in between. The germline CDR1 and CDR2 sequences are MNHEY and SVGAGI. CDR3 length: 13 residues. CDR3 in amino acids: CASSRDPRDEQFF. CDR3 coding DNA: TGTGCCAGCAGTCGGGACCCCAGGGATGAGCAGTTCTTC.

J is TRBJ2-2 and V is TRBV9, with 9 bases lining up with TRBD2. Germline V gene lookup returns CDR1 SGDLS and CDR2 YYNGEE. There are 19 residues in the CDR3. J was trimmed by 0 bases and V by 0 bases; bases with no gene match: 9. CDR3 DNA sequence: TGTGCCAGCAGCGTAGGGCGGGAGGGCCGGTTCGCGAACACCGGGGAGCTGTTTTTT. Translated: CASSVGREGRFANTGELFF.

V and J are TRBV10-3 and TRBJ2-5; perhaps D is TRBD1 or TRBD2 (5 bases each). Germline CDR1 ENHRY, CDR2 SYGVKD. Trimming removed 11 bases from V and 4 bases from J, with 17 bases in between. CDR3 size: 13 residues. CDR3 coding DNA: TGTGCCTCCTCGGGACCGTCGGGAGAGACCCAGTACTTC. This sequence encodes CASSGPSGETQYF.

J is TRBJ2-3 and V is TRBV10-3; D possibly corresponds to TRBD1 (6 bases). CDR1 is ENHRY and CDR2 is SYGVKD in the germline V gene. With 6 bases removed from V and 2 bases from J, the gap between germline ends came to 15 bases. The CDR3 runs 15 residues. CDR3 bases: TGTGCCATCAGGCCCCGGGACACAAACACAGATACGCAGTATTTT. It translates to CAIRPRDTNTDTQYF.

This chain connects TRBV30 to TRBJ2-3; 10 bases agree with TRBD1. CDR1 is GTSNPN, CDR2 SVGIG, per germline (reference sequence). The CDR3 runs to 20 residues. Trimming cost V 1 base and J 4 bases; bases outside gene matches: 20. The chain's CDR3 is CAWSAMGQGRGLGGADTQYF. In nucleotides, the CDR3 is TGTGCCTGGAGTGCGATGGGACAGGGGAGGGGACTAGGAGGGGCAGATACGCAGTATTTT.

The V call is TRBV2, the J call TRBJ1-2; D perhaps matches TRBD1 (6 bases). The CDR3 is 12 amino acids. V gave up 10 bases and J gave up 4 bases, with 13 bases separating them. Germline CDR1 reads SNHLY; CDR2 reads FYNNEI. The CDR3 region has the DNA TGTGCCACACGCGGACAGTTCTATGGCTACACCTTC. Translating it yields CATRGQFYGYTF.

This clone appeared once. The CDR3 sequence is CAITIGQGAGTQYF. CDR3 nucleotides: TGTGCCATCACAATTGGACAGGGGGCGGGTACGCAGTATTTT. The chain uses TRBV10-3 and TRBJ2-3; 11 positions match TRBD1. Trimming at V came to 7 bases and at J to 8 bases, leaving 8 bases not matched to a gene. Looked up from germline, CDR1 is ENHRY and CDR2 is SYGVKD. CDR3 length: 14 residues.

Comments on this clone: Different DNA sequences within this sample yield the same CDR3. CDR3 protein: CASSRNTEAFF. The CDR3 DNA reads as TGTGCCAGCAGCCGAAACACTGAAGCTTTCTTT. This chain joins TRBV7-9 and TRBJ1-1; D uncertain. CDR3 length: 11 residues. From germline, CDR1 is SEHNR and CDR2 FQNEAQ (reference sequence). The V end lost 5 bases, the J end lost 2 bases, and 3 bases lay between the germline ends.

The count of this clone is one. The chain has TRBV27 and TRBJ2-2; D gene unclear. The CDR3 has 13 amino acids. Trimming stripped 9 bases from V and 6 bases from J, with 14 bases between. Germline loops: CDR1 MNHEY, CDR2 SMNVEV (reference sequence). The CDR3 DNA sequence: TGTGCCAGTAGTGTGGTGGCAGCCGGGGAGCTGTTTTTT. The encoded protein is CASSVVAAGELFF.

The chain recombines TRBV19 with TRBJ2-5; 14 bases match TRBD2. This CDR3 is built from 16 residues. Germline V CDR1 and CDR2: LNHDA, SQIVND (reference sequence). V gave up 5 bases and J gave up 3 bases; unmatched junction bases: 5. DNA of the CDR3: TGTGCCAGTAGTTCCCGACTAGCGGGAGGGGAAGAGACCCAGTACTTC. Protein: CASSSRLAGGEETQYF.

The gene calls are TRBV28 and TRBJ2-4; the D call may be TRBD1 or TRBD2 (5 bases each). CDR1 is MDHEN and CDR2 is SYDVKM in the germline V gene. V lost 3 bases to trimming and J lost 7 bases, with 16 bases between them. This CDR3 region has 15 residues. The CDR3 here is CASSFLGEGVNIQYF. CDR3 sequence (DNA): TGTGCCAGCAGTTTTTTGGGGGAAGGGGTGAACATTCAGTACTTC.

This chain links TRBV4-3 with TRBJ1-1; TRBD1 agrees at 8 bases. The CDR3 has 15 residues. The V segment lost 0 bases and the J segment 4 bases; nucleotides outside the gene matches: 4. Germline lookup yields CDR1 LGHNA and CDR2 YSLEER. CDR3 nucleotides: TGCGCCAGCAGCCAAGAGCCAGGGGGCGGCACTGAAGCTTTCTTT. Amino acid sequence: CASSQEPGGGTEAFF.

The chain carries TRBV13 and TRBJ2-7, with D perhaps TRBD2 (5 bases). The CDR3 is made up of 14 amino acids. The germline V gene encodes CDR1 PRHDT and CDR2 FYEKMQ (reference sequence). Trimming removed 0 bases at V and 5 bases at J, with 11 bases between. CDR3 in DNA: TGTGCCAGCAGCTTAGGCGTAGACGGGAACGAGCAGTACTTC. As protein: CASSLGVDGNEQYF.

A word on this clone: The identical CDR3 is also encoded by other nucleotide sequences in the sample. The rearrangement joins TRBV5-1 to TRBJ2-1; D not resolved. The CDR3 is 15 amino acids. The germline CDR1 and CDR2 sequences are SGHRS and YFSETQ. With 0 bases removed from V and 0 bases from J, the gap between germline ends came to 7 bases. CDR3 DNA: TGCGCCAGCAGCTTGGTAGGTGACTCCTACAATGAGCAGTTCTTC. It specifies CASSLVGDSYNEQFF.

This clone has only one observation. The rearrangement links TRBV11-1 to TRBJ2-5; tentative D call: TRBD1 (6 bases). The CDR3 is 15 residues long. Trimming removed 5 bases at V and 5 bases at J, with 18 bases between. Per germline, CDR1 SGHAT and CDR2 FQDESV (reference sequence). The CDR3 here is CASSHGNRVAETQYF. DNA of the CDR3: TGTGCCAGCAGCCATGGAAACAGGGTGGCGGAGACCCAGTACTTC.

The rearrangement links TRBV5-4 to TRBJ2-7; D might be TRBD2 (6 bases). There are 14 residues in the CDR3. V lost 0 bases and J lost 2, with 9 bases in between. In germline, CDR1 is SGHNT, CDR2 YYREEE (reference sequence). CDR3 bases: TGTGCCAGCAGCTTGGCGGGAGTCGCCTACGAGCAGTACTTC. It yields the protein CASSLAGVAYEQYF.

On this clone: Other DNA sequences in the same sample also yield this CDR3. The CDR3 DNA sequence: TGTGCCAGCAGCGTCACCTCCTACAATGAGCAGTTCTTC. This codes for CASSVTSYNEQFF. This sequence joins TRBV9 and TRBJ2-1; D gene unclear. V was pared by 2 bases and J by 0 bases, with 3 bases between. Germline V gene lookup returns CDR1 SGDLS and CDR2 YYNGEE. The CDR3 length is 13 residues.